This TCR beta chain was observed in a study of blood T cells in healthy people across ages. Overall study results and limits: Among T cells, TCR beta diversity per million cells dropped roughly linearly as age rose.

This clonotype occurred a few times. Its target is unknown. Germline CDR1 is MGHDK and CDR2 is SYGVNS. The CDR3 spans 12 residues. The V end was cut by 3 bases, the J end by 0 bases, with 2 bases between. Each donor was a healthy Caucasian individual from Russia, aged about 6 to 100. For the second PCR, which ran for about 7 to 12 cycles, a sample-barcoded 5' primer and a J-beta primer mix were used. TCRdb reprocessed the 5' RACE reads via MiXCR and lists one record per CDR3 protein. This table holds approximately 960,000 distinct CDR3 sequences, 25% to 35% found once. This same sample was also part of a study on T cells of mothers and their children. Turning to that study: Study donors consisted of three healthy Caucasian mothers and their six children. It was through the M1S primer of the second PCR that sample barcodes and 2-4 random nucleotides were added.

This chain joins TRBV25-1 and TRBJ1-1; D uncertain. The sequenced sample consisted of blood. This sequence was found in a middle-aged woman in good health. The CDR3 loop reads CASSEVNTEAFF. In nucleotides, the CDR3 is TGTGCCAGCAGTGAGGTGAACACTGAAGCTTTCTTT.